This T cell receptor (beta chain) emerged from a study of blood T cell repertoires in COVID-19. Measured with immunoSEQ multiplex PCR; TCRdb has only the in-frame clones, and not every one. The data hold approximately 200,000 clones, with roughly 90% observed a single time. The CDR3 covers 18 residues. Unmatched junction bases numbered 15, after V lost 6 bases and J lost 3 bases. Germline-derived CDR1 and CDR2 are MNHEY and SMNVEV (reference sequence). The receptor was derived from a woman aged 25 to 45 who had recovered from COVID-19. The sequencing sample was made of PBMCs or T cells enriched from blood (not recorded which). The chain links TRBV27 to TRBJ2-2; TRBD1 agrees at 8 bases. The CDR3 bases are TGTGCCAGCAGCCTGGGGACAGGCCCACATACCCACACCGGGGAGCTGTTTTTT. Translation: CASSLGTGPHTHTGELFF.